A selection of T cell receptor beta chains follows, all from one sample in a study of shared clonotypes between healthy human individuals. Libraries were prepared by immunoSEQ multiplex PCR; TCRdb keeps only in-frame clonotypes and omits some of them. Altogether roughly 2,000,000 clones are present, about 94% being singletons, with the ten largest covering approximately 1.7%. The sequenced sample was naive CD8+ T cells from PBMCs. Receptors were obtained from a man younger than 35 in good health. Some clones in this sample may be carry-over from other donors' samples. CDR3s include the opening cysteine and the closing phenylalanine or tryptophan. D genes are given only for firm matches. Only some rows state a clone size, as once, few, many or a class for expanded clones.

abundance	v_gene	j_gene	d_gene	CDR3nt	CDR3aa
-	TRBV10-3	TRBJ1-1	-	TGTGCCATCAGTGGCCTCCTCGTCATGAGGGGTGAAGCTTTCTTT	CAISGLLVMRGEAFF
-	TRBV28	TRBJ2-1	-	TGTGCCAGCAGTTCCGATACTAGCTCCTACAATGAGCAGTTCTTC	CASSSDTSSYNEQFF
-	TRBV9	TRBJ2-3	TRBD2	TGTGCCAGCAGCCCGCGAGGGAGCGGGAGAGGGGGCACAGATACGCAGTATTTT	CASSPRGSGRGGTDTQYF
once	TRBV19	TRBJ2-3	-	TGTGCCAGTAGCGTGTCTAGCACAGATACGCAGTATTTT	CASSVSSTDTQYF
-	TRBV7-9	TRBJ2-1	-	TGTGCCAGCAGCACACCCTCAACGGGACACCGTAACAATGAGCAGTTCTTC	CASSTPSTGHRNNEQFF
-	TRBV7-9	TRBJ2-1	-	TGTGCCAGCAGCGCCCGAGAAGCGGGGACAACCTACAATGAGCAGTTCTTC	CASSAREAGTTYNEQFF
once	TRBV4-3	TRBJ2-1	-	TGCGCCAGCAGCCAAGTTCTTCCTAATGAGCAGTTCTTC	CASSQVLPNEQFF
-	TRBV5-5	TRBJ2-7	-	TGTGCCAGCAGCTTGCTTGGCTACGAGCAGTACTTC	CASSLLGYEQYF
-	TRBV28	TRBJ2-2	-	TGTGCCAGCAGTTTAGTAGATACCGGGGAGCTGTTTTTT	CASSLVDTGELFF
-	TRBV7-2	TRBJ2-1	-	TGTGCCAGCAGCTATTCCCCCTACAATGAGCAGTTCTTC	CASSYSPYNEQFF
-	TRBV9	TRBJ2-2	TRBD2	TGTGCCAGCAGCCCCACTAGCGGGACTTCCGGGAACACCGGGGAGCTGTTTTTT	CASSPTSGTSGNTGELFF
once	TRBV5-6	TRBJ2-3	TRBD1	TGTGCCAGCAGCTCACCGGGACAGGGCCTAAATACGCAGTATTTT	CASSSPGQGLNTQYF
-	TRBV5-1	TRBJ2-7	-	TGCGCCAGCAGTTATACAGGGTCCTACGAGCAGTACTTC	CASSYTGSYEQYF
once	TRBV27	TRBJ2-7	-	TGTGCCAGCAGTTTATCAGCAGAGGGGTCCTACGAGCAGTACTTC	CASSLSAEGSYEQYF
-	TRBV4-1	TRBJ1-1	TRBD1	TGCGCCAGCAGCCAAGGAAGGAGTCGGGGACAGGGGGGTCGGAGCACTGAAGCTTTCTTT	CASSQGRSRGQGGRSTEAFF
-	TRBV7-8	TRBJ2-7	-	TGTGCCAGCAGCTTTGGGGGTGAATCCTACGAGCAGTACTTC	CASSFGGESYEQYF
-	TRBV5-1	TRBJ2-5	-	TGCGCCAGCAGCTTGGGATCAGTCCAAGAGACCCAGTACTTC	CASSLGSVQETQYF
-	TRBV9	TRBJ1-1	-	TGTGCCAGCAGCCCGACGGGGGGGAACACTGAAGCTTTCTTT	CASSPTGGNTEAFF